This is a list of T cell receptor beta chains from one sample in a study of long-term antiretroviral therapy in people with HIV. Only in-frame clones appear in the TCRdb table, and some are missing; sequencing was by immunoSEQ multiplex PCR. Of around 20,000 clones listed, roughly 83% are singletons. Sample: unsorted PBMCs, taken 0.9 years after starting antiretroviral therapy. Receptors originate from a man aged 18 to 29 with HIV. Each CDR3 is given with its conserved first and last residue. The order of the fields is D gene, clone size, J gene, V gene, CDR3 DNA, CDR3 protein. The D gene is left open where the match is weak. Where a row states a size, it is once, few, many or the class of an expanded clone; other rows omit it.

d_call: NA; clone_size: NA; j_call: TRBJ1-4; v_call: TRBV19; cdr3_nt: TGTGCCAGTAGTCCCCTGGGCACAGGAGGTGTCGAAAAACTGTTTTTT; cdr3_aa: CASSPLGTGGVEKLFF
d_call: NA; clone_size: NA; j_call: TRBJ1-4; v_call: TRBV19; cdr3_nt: TGTGCCATCGGATCGGGACCCATCGGGGAAAAACTGTTTTTT; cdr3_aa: CAIGSGPIGEKLFF
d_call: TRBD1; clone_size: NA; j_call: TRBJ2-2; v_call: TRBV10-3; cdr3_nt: TGTGCCATCATGGACAGGGGGCAAGCCGGGGAGCTGTTTTTT; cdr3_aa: CAIMDRGQAGELFF
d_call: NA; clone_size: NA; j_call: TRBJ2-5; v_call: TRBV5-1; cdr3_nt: TGCGCCAGCAGCTTGAATAGGGAGGAGACCCAGTACTTC; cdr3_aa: CASSLNREETQYF
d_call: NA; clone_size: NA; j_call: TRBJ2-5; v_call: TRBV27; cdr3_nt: TGTGCCAGCAGTTGGGTGGACGCAGAGACCCAGTACTTC; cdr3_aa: CASSWVDAETQYF
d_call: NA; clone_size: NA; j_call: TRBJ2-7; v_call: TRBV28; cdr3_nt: TGTGCCAGCAGTACCTCGGGGGGCATTCAGCAGTACTTC; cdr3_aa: CASSTSGGIQQYF
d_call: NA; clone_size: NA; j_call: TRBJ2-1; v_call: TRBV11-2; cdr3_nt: TGTGCCAGCAGCTCGCGTAAAGGGGGTGGAGAAAATGAGCAGTTCTTC; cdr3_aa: CASSSRKGGGENEQFF
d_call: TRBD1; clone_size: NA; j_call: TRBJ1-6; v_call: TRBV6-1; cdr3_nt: TGTGCCAGCAACGAGGGACAGTTTTCACCCCTCCACTTT; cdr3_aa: CASNEGQFSPLHF
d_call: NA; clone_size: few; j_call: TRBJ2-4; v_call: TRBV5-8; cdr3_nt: TGTGCCAGCAGCTCTCCAAACAACCTCAACATTCAGTACTTC; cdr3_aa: CASSSPNNLNIQYF
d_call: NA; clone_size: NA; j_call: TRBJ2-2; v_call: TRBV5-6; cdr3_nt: TGTGCCAGCAGGCCCTGGGGAGCCGGGGAGCTGTTTTTT; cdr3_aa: CASRPWGAGELFF
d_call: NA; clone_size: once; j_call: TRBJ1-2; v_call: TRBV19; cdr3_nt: TGTGCCAGTAGTATCTCAGGTGGCTACACCTTC; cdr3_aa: CASSISGGYTF
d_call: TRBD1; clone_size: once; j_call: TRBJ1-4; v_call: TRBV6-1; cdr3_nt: TGTGCCAGCAGTGAAGCGACAGGGGGAAGTGAAAAACTGTTTTTT; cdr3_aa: CASSEATGGSEKLFF
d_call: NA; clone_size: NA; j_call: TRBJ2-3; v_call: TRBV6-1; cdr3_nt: TGTGCCAGCAGTGAAGCGCTTCAGGGGGGTGGCACAGATACGCAGTATTTT; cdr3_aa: CASSEALQGGGTDTQYF
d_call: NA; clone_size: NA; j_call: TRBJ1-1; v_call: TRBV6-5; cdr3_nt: TGTGCCAGCAGTTACTGGGCTGACAGTGACGCTTTCTTT; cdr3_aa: CASSYWADSDAFF
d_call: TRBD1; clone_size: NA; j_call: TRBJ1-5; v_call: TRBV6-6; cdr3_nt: TGTGCCAGCTTATCTCCGGGACAGGGGAACAATCAGCCCCAGCATTTT; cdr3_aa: CASLSPGQGNNQPQHF
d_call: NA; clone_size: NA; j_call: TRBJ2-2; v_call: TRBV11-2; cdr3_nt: TGTGCCAGCAGCCGAAGGTCGGGGGGACAGTGGGCCACCGGGGAGCTGTTTTTT; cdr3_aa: CASSRRSGGQWATGELFF
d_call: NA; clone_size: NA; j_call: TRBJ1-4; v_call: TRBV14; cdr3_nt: TGTGCCAGCAGCCTGGGCTTGGGGGAACTGGCTGAAAAACTGTTTTTT; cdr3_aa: CASSLGLGELAEKLFF
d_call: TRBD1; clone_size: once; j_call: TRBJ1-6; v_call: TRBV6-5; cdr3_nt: TGTGCCAGCAGGGGACAGTATTCACCCCTCCACTTT; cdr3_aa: CASRGQYSPLHF
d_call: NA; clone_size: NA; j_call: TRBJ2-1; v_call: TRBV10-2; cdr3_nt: TGCGCCAGCGTTCCGGGGCCTACTTTGGGTGAGCAGTTCTTC; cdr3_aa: CASVPGPTLGEQFF
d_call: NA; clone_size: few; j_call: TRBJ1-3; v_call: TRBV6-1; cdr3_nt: TGTGCCAGCAGTGAAGGGGAGGGCTCTGGAAACACCATATATTTT; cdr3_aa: CASSEGEGSGNTIYF
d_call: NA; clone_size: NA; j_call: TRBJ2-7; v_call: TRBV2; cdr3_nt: TGTGCCAGCAGTGAGGGGGTTTCCCACGAGCAGTACTTC; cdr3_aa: CASSEGVSHEQYF
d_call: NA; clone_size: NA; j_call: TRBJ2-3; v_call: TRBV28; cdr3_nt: TGTGCCAGCACCCTGCTATGGGGCACAGATACGCAGTATTTT; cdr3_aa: CASTLLWGTDTQYF
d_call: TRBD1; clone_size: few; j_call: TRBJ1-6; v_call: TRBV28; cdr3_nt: TGTGCCAGCAGTTTTGGGCAGGGGGGTTCACCCCTCCACTTT; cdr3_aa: CASSFGQGGSPLHF
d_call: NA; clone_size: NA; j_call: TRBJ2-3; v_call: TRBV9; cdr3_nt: TGTGCCAGCAGCGTAGGGGTTACGGGCTTCACAGATACGCAGTATTTT; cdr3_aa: CASSVGVTGFTDTQYF
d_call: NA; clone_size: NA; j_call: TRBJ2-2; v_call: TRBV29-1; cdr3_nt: TGCAGCGTTGTTGTGTCCGGGGAGCTGTTTTTT; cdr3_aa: CSVVVSGELFF
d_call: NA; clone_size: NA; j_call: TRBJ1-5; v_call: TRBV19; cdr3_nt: TGTGCCAGTAGTATCGTAAGAATCCCCCAGCCCCAGCATTTT; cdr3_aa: CASSIVRIPQPQHF
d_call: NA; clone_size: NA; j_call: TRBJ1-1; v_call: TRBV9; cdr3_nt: TGTGCCAGCAGCGTAGGGGTACAGCTATGGAACACTGAAGCTTTCTTT; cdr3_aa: CASSVGVQLWNTEAFF